This T cell receptor beta chain was sequenced for a study of blood T cell repertoires in COVID-19. Background on the study: Samples came from the United States, Italy and Spain, spanning acute and convalescent COVID-19. From T cells, B-cell-depleted T cells, or PBMCs came the material, which was cDNA or gDNA.

Authors' methods: How many nucleated cells were present was estimated from reference gene primer amplification. Produced via immunoSEQ multiplex PCR; TCRdb's table is partial and in-frame only. Clone size and the V and J calls come from that table; the DNA yielded D and trimming. The sample consists of about 140,000 clones, about 87% of them appearing once. Germline-derived CDR1 and CDR2 are PRHDT and FYEKMQ (reference sequence). Trimming pared 1 base from V and 2 bases from J, leaving 6 bases between. This CDR3 is built from 13 residues. This TCR was sampled from a woman aged 40-49 years with acute or convalescent COVID-19. The sequenced sample was peripheral blood. The chain uses TRBV13 and TRBJ2-7; perhaps TRBD2 as D (5 bases). CDR3 protein: CASSLEGAYEQYF. In DNA, the CDR3 is TGTGCCAGCAGCTTAGAGGGAGCCTACGAGCAGTACTTC.